This T cell receptor (beta chain) was captured in a study of control samples from healthy donors and cancer patients (dated by TCRdb to 2020 to 2021). Concerning this clone: This clone's antigen is unknown. The record has no base qualities; no much larger clone is one base away.

CDR1 and CDR2, looked up from the germline V gene (reference sequence), are MNHEY and SMNVEV. For this chain, trimming is 6 bases at the V end and 0 bases at the J end, and the number of junction bases without a gene match is 8. Measured from the cysteine to the phenylalanine, the CDR3 is 16 residues long. The entry retains the CDR3 DNA only, 48 bases that are in frame from base 1. Preparation of the library involved the immunoSEQ multiplex PCR assay. TCRdb's version of the immuneACCESS table is confined to in-frame rearrangements and falls short of the full clone set. An unresolved V gene accounts for under half of the shortfall where checked; the remainder is of unknown origin. The sample table holds 75,000 to 90,000 clones, of which approximately 88% were seen once. The top ten constitute 9.5% of the sample.

The chain is made from TRBV27 and TRBJ2-1, and TRBD1 aligns with 7 junction nucleotides. The receptor's source is a woman between 45 and 65 years old with colorectal cancer. Sequenced input: PBMCs. DNA sequence: TGTGCCAGCAGATCCGGACAGGACGTCTCCTACAATGAGCAGTTCTTC. Translated, this gives CASRSGQDVSYNEQFF.